The 28 T cell receptor beta chains reported below all come from one sample, sequenced in a study of blood T cell repertoires in COVID-19. The data were produced by immunoSEQ multiplex PCR, yet TCRdb's version contains in-frame clones alone and is incomplete. The sample has about 190,000 clones, about 85% seen once. The sequencing sample was made of peripheral blood. Every receptor here comes from a man between 25 and 39 years old with acute or convalescent COVID-19.

This clone has more than one count but fewer than ten. J is TRBJ1-1 and V is TRBV20-1; TRBD1 might be the D (5 bases). CDR3 length: 11 amino acids. CDR1 and CDR2 (germline): DFQATT, SNEGSKA (reference sequence). The V end was cut by 8 bases, the J end by 10 bases, with 17 bases between. CDR3 protein: CSCQQEGLAFF. CDR3 sequence (DNA): TGCAGTTGCCAACAGGAGGGGTTAGCTTTCTTT.

This sequence joins TRBV28 and TRBJ2-7; TRBD1 matches at 10 bases. J lost 4 bases, V lost 3 bases, and 3 bases had no gene match. Germline CDR1 is MDHEN and CDR2 is SYDVKM. This CDR3 comprises 14 residues. CDR3: CASSFDRGLYEQYF. CDR3 in DNA: TGTGCCAGCAGTTTCGACAGGGGGCTGTACGAGCAGTACTTC. Using reference TRBV28 and TRBJ2-7 for the parts outside the CDR3, the full variable domain is DVKVTQSSRYLVKRTGEKVFLECVQDMDHENMFWYRQDPGLGLRLIYFSYDVKMKEKGDIPEGYSVSREKKERFSLILESASTNQTSMYLCASSFDRGLYEQYFGPGTRLTVT.

The chain couples TRBV5-6 to TRBJ1-6; no clear D. Trimming cost V 4 bases and J 7 bases, with 12 bases left between them. Germline assignment: CDR1 SGHDT and CDR2 YYEEEE. This CDR3 is built from 14 residues. In DNA form, the CDR3 reads TGTGCCAGCAGCGTTACTCCAGGCAATTCACCCCTCCACTTT. Protein product: CASSVTPGNSPLHF. The whole variable domain, remainder taken from reference TRBV5-6 and TRBJ1-6, is DAGVTQSPTHLIKTRGQQVTLRCSPKSGHDTVSWYQQALGQGPQFIFQYYEEEERQRGNFPDRFSGHQFPNYSSELNVNALLLGDSALYLCASSVTPGNSPLHFGNGTRLTVT.

The chain carries TRBV28 and TRBJ1-1; D is unresolved. This CDR3 has 16 amino acids. In germline, CDR1 is MDHEN, CDR2 SYDVKM. Trimming pared 8 bases from V and 2 bases from J, leaving 21 bases between. DNA for the CDR3: TGTGCCAGCGCCCCTATCTGGGAGCTCCCTAACACTGAAGCTTTCTTT. Protein: CASAPIWELPNTEAFF. Looking up the rest from reference TRBV28 and TRBJ1-1 gives the full variable domain: DVKVTQSSRYLVKRTGEKVFLECVQDMDHENMFWYRQDPGLGLRLIYFSYDVKMKEKGDIPEGYSVSREKKERFSLILESASTNQTSMYLCASAPIWELPNTEAFFGQGTRLTVV.

This rearrangement joins TRBV20-1 to TRBJ2-1; 10 positions match TRBD2. The CDR3 length is 14 residues. From germline, CDR1 is DFQATT and CDR2 SNEGSKA (reference sequence). V lost 3 bases, J lost 5 bases, and 4 bases stayed unmatched. CDR3 protein: CSASLLAGNNEQFF. The CDR3 DNA sequence: TGCAGTGCTAGTCTACTAGCGGGGAACAATGAGCAGTTCTTC.

The genes are TRBV21-1 and TRBJ1-4; the D call of TRBD1 is as the table states it, not checked on the DNA. TRBV21-1 corresponds to a pseudogene. The CDR3 is made up of 14 amino acids. Here the CDR3 reads CARISGRPNEKLFF. For the CDR3, the DNA is TGTGCCAGAATCTCAGGCCGCCCTAATGAAAAACTGTTTTTT.

The chain combines TRBV11-3 with TRBJ2-1, with D tentatively TRBD2 (6 bases). From germline, CDR1 is SGHNT and CDR2 YENEEA. The CDR3 totals 14 residues. Trimming pared 7 bases from V and 4 bases from J, leaving 14 bases between. CDR3 bases: TGTGCCAGCAATGGCGGGAACTCTTACAATGAGCAGTTCTTC. This translates into CASNGGNSYNEQFF.

The chain uses TRBV13 and TRBJ2-1, with 9 bases aligning to TRBD2. With 3 bases clipped from V and 4 bases from J, the junction kept 7 bases outside the gene matches. The V gene's germline CDR1 is PRHDT and CDR2 FYEKMQ (reference sequence). The CDR3 covers 16 residues. The CDR3 nucleotides read TGTGCCAGCAGCTTTAGCGGGAGTCCTCCGTACAATGAGCAGTTCTTC. This encodes CASSFSGSPPYNEQFF.

The chain carries TRBV6-5 and TRBJ1-1; 8 nucleotides match TRBD1. Germline values: CDR1 MNHEY, CDR2 SVGAGI. V lost 6 bases and J lost 4; bases outside the gene matches: 4. The CDR3 is made up of 13 amino acids. DNA of the CDR3: TGTGCCAGCAGGGACAGGGACCTCACTGAAGCTTTCTTT. Translation gives CASRDRDLTEAFF.

J is TRBJ2-2 and V is TRBV4-1; TRBD2 matches at 11 bases. The V gene end was trimmed by 4 bases and the J gene end by 0 bases; junction bases not matched to a gene: 10. The germline V gene encodes CDR1 MGHRA and CDR2 YSYEKL. The CDR3 is 19 amino acids. This CDR3 reads CASSPIRLAGGANTGELFF. CDR3 nucleotide sequence: TGCGCCAGCAGCCCTATTAGGCTAGCGGGGGGCGCGAACACCGGGGAGCTGTTTTTT.

This clone has only one observation. The chain carries TRBV5-1 and TRBJ1-1, with 11 bases lining up with TRBD1. V trimming: 4 bases; J trimming: 1 base; junction bases outside the gene matches: 3. This CDR3 is built from 15 residues. Germline assignment: CDR1 SGHRS and CDR2 YFSETQ. Here the CDR3 reads CASSVGQGANTEAFF. The CDR3 DNA sequence: TGCGCCAGCAGCGTCGGACAGGGGGCGAACACTGAAGCTTTCTTT. The entire variable domain, with the rest obtained from reference TRBV5-1 and TRBJ1-1, is as follows: KAGVTQTPRYLIKTRGQQVTLSCSPISGHRSVSWYQQTPGQGLQFLFEYFSETQRNKGNFPGRFSGRQFSNSRSEMNVSTLELGDSALYLCASSVGQGANTEAFFGQGTRLTVV.

The chain links TRBV6-6 to TRBJ1-2; D might be TRBD1 (5 bases). Germline CDR1 is MNHNY and CDR2 is SVGAGI (reference sequence). The CDR3 is 16 residues long. Between the trimmed V and J ends, which lost 0 bases and 3 bases, there was a span of 14 bases. The chain's CDR3 is CASSYSTRVSDYGYTF. The CDR3 region has the DNA TGTGCCAGCAGTTACTCGACCAGGGTATCGGACTATGGCTACACCTTC.

J is TRBJ2-7 and V is TRBV27; D is unresolved. Germline CDR1 is MNHEY and CDR2 is SMNVEV (reference sequence). The length of the CDR3 is 11 residues. The V end was cut by 8 bases, the J end by 2 bases, with 7 bases between. CDR3 residues: CASGLTYEQYF. The CDR3 DNA follows: TGTGCCAGCGGGCTTACCTACGAGCAGTACTTC.

CDR3 nucleotides: TGTGCCAGCAGCTTAGGACAGGTCAAGGGGCATGAGCAGTTCTTC. Protein: CASSLGQVKGHEQFF. This chain connects TRBV11-2 to TRBJ2-1, with D possibly matching TRBD1 (6 bases). CDR3 length equals 15 residues. Between the trimmed V and J ends, which lost 1 base and 8 bases, there was a span of 15 bases. Germline CDR1 SGHAT, CDR2 FQNNGV.

The rearrangement links TRBV7-9 to TRBJ2-7; D might be TRBD1 (6 bases). V lost 7 bases, J lost 0 bases, and 19 bases lay in between. Germline CDR1 and CDR2: SEHNR and FQNEAQ (reference sequence). The CDR3 consists of 16 residues. This CDR3 is CASTIIPGHLSYEQYF. The CDR3 region has the DNA TGTGCCAGCACCATAATTCCGGGACATCTCTCCTACGAGCAGTACTTC. Together with reference TRBV7-9 and TRBJ2-7, the CDR3 gives the full variable domain: DTGVSQNPRHKITKRGQNVTFRCDPISEHNRLYWYRQTLGQGPEFLTYFQNEAQLEKSRLLSDRFSAERPKGSFSTLEIQRTEQGDSAMYLCASTIIPGHLSYEQYFGPGTRLTVT.

DNA of the CDR3: TGTGCCTGGAGTGTAAGAGAGGGAGGTAATTCACCCCTCCACTTT. It codes for CAWSVREGGNSPLHF. The chain uses TRBV30 and TRBJ1-6; D remains unclear. The V gene lost 0 bases and the J gene lost 6 bases, with 12 bases spanning the gap. Germline V gene lookup returns CDR1 GTSNPN and CDR2 SVGIG (reference sequence). The CDR3 totals 15 residues.

The gene calls are TRBV6-6 and TRBJ2-3, with 9 bases identical to TRBD1. V dropped 6 bases and J dropped 3; count of bases not matched to a gene: 7. Germline loops: CDR1 MNHNY, CDR2 SVGAGI (reference sequence). There are 15 residues in the CDR3. The CDR3 loop is CASSTGQGTTDTQYF. The CDR3 region has the DNA TGTGCCAGCAGCACCGGACAGGGGACGACAGATACGCAGTATTTT.

This clone came up a few times. V is TRBV28 and J is TRBJ1-3, with 9 bases that match TRBD1. The CDR3 has 17 amino acids. The germline CDR1 and CDR2 sequences are MDHEN and SYDVKM. Trimming took 3 bases from V and 1 from J; bases not matched to a gene: 7. CDR3 in amino acids: CASSLPHRGRSGNTIYF. CDR3 sequence (DNA): TGTGCCAGCAGTTTGCCCCACAGGGGGCGGTCTGGAAACACCATATATTTT. The full variable domain, with the rest looked up from reference TRBV28 and TRBJ1-3, is DVKVTQSSRYLVKRTGEKVFLECVQDMDHENMFWYRQDPGLGLRLIYFSYDVKMKEKGDIPEGYSVSREKKERFSLILESASTNQTSMYLCASSLPHRGRSGNTIYFGEGSWLTVV.

The chain combines TRBV5-5 with TRBJ2-3; 9 bases are a match to TRBD2. The CDR3 runs 15 residues. Looked up from germline, CDR1 is SGHKS and CDR2 is YYEKEE (reference sequence). V trimming: 4 bases; J trimming: 5 bases; junction bases outside the gene matches: 8. In DNA, the CDR3 is TGTGCCAGCAGCCAGCGGGGGGCCGGGGGAGATACGCAGTATTTT. Its translation is CASSQRGAGGDTQYF.

The rearrangement links TRBV9 to TRBJ2-5; TRBD2 matches 9 bases. With 0 bases clipped from V and 5 bases from J, the junction kept 8 bases outside the gene matches. CDR1 is SGDLS, CDR2 YYNGEE, per germline. The CDR3 is 16 amino acids. In DNA, the CDR3 is TGTGCCAGCAGCGTAGGAGGCGGGAGGGCCGGGGAGACCCAGTACTTC. Protein product: CASSVGGGRAGETQYF.

The CDR3 DNA sequence: TGTGCCAGCAGTTCCAGGGCTCGTGGCTACACCTTC. Amino acids: CASSSRARGYTF. This rearrangement joins TRBV12-3 or TRBV12-4 to TRBJ1-2, with D possibly TRBD1 on 5 matching bases. V gave up 4 bases and J gave up 7 bases, with 10 bases separating them. This CDR3 is built from 12 residues.

V usage is TRBV30 and J usage is TRBJ2-1; the D gene is possibly TRBD1 (5 bases). This CDR3 is built from 15 residues. In germline, CDR1 is GTSNPN, CDR2 SVGIG (reference sequence). The germline V and J ends were trimmed by 0 bases and 2 bases, with 11 bases remaining between them. The DNA for the CDR3 is TGTGCCTGGAGTGTAGGGCAGGGCCCCTACAATGAGCAGTTCTTC. Its protein is CAWSVGQGPYNEQFF.

This chain uses TRBV9 with TRBJ2-3, with 9 nucleotides matching TRBD2. The CDR3 runs to 20 residues. V lost 3 bases, J lost 3 bases, and 20 bases stayed unmatched. Germline V gene sequence: CDR1 SGDLS, CDR2 YYNGEE. CDR3 nucleotide sequence: TGTGCCAGCAGCGCCTCGGGCGGGAGGGACCATTTTCCTACTACAGATACGCAGTATTTT. It translates to CASSASGGRDHFPTTDTQYF.

The chain combines TRBV5-4 with TRBJ1-4; D perhaps matches TRBD1 (6 bases). The germline V and J ends were trimmed by 9 bases and 3 bases, with 15 bases remaining between them. The CDR3 runs 14 residues. Germline-derived CDR1 and CDR2 are SGHNT and YYREEE (reference sequence). The chain's CDR3 is CATAGERSNEKLFF. CDR3 coding DNA: TGTGCCACAGCAGGGGAGAGGTCTAATGAAAAACTGTTTTTT.

J is TRBJ1-2 and V is TRBV28; no clear D. Trimming removed 3 bases at V and 4 bases at J, with 12 bases between. Germline V gene data show CDR1 as MDHEN and CDR2 as SYDVKM. The CDR3 spans 14 residues. In nucleotides, the CDR3 is TGTGCCAGCAGTTTCCATCTACAGTCCTATGGCTACACCTTC. Translated, it gives CASSFHLQSYGYTF.

This clone was recorded once. This sequence joins TRBV6-1 and TRBJ1-1; a weak D match, TRBD1 (6 bases). Per the germline V gene, CDR1 is MNHNS and CDR2 is SASEGT. Trimming stripped 2 bases from V and 1 base from J, with 8 bases between. This CDR3 contains 14 residues. This chain's CDR3 is CASSEQGRNTEAFF. The CDR3 DNA is TGTGCCAGCAGTGAACAGGGGCGGAACACTGAAGCTTTCTTT.

The chain couples TRBV9 to TRBJ2-7; TRBD2 agrees at 8 bases. The CDR3 sequence is 16 residues long. Trimming took 3 bases from V and 2 from J; bases not matched to a gene: 10. The germline gives CDR1 SGDLS, CDR2 YYNGEE. CDR3 in DNA: TGTGCCAGCAGCGCCCAAGCGGGAGCGCGCCCCTACGAGCAGTACTTC. Encoded protein: CASSAQAGARPYEQYF.

The rearrangement joins TRBV4-1 to TRBJ1-3; D is ambiguous. Trimming shortened V by 0 bases and J by 0 bases, and 6 bases separated the two germline ends. The germline CDR1 and CDR2 sequences are MGHRA and YSYEKL. The CDR3 extends over 15 amino acids. CDR3 in amino acids: CASSQEVVSGNTIYF. The CDR3 region has the DNA TGCGCCAGCAGCCAAGAGGTAGTCTCTGGAAACACCATATATTTT.